The 14 T cell receptor beta chains given below trace back to one sample, sequenced in a study of tumor and adjacent non-tumor tissue in lung cancer. TCRbeta libraries were built with three rounds of nested PCR, modified from ARM-PCR. TCRdb independently ran MiXCR on the multiplex PCR reads; one entry per CDR3 protein. The repertoire holds 98,000 or so distinct CDR3 sequences, about 80% seen once, with less than 40% in the top ten. RNA was extracted from bulk tissue without any cell sorting. Distant lung tissue was collected more than 3 cm away from the tumor edge. Sequenced material: distant non-tumor lung tissue. The origin of the receptors is a man aged 60 to 75 with small cell lung cancer.

Worth noting for this clonotype: Possible read error: a much larger clone is one base away. This chain connects TRBV7-8 to TRBJ2-7; D gene uncertain. Trimming cost V 0 bases and J 5 bases, with 2 bases left between them. The CDR3 sequence is 11 residues long. The germline V gene has CDR1 SGHVS and CDR2 FQNEAQ. The CDR3 nucleotides are TGTGCCAGCAGCTTAGCGGACGAGCAGTACTTC. It yields the protein CASSLADEQYF.

This clonotype was recorded at least ten times. The V call is TRBV5-4, the J call TRBJ1-2, with 8 bases that match TRBD1. CDR3 length: 14 residues. The junction had 6 bases not matched to a gene; V was cut back by 5 bases and J by 3 bases. Germline CDR1 reads SGHNT; CDR2 reads YYREEE (reference sequence). For the CDR3, the DNA is TGTGCCAGCAGGCCAGGGGGACAGGACTATGGCTACACCTTC. Its protein is CASRPGGQDYGYTF.

This clonotype was counted many times. A much larger clone is a single base away; this may be a read error. V gene TRBV7-8 combines with J gene TRBJ2-1; 8 nucleotides match TRBD1. The CDR3 totals 13 residues. Per germline, CDR1 SGHVS and CDR2 FQNEAQ. Trimming removed 4 bases from V and 10 bases from J; junction bases left unmatched: 6. The DNA of the CDR3 is TGTGCCAGCAGCTCACTTGGGGACAGGGAGCAGTTCTTC. Translation gives CASSSLGDREQFF.

Note on this clonotype: The junction and the germline gene differ at one end; a read error may be behind it. The rearrangement uses TRBV6-5 and TRBJ1-6; the D is unclear. The CDR3 has 13 residues. Germline CDR1 MNHEY, CDR2 SVGAGI. CDR3 in DNA: TGTGCCAGCAGTGGCGCCAAGGATTCACCCCCCCACTTT. Amino acids: CASSGAKDSPPHF.

Notes on this clonotype: The conserved closing phenylalanine or tryptophan is absent in this CDR3, likely reflecting a read error. The CDR3 protein is CAWSRSYNEQFL. CDR3 in DNA: TGTGCCTGGTCTCGAAGTTACAATGAGCAGTTCTTG. This sequence joins TRBV30 and TRBJ2-1; D is uncertain. Per germline, CDR1 GTSNPN and CDR2 SVGIG (reference sequence). There are 12 residues in the CDR3. V was cut by 5 bases and J by 4 bases, with 9 bases left in between.

With respect to this clonotype: At one end, the junction sequence differs from germline, possibly due to a read error. The genes are TRBV11-2 and TRBJ2-1; 10 nucleotides agree with TRBD2. The CDR3 extends over 18 amino acids. The germline V gene encodes CDR1 SGHAT and CDR2 FQNNGV. The CDR3 DNA reads as TGTGCCAGCAGCATAGGAGTAGCGGGAGGCTACAACTACAATGAGCAGTTTTTC. This encodes CASSIGVAGGYNYNEQFF.

The sample holds many counts of this clonotype. V is TRBV6-5 and J is TRBJ1-1; D uncertain. This CDR3 is built from 14 residues. Germline lookup yields CDR1 MNHEY and CDR2 SVGAGI. V gave up 6 bases and J gave up 3 bases, with 14 bases separating them. The CDR3 sequence: CASSPNGVDTEAFF. CDR3 DNA sequence: TGTGCCAGCAGCCCCAATGGGGTTGACACTGAAGCTTTCTTT.

The chain carries TRBV2 and TRBJ2-7; 14 nucleotides match TRBD2. After removal of 4 bases from V and 6 bases from J, the junction contained 2 bases not matched to a gene. This CDR3 spans 14 amino acids. Germline values: CDR1 SNHLY, CDR2 FYNNEI. The CDR3 DNA is TGTGCCAGCAGTGGGACTAGCGGGAGGCCCGAGCAGTACGTC. This gives the protein CASSGTSGRPEQYV.

With respect to this clonotype: A much larger clone lies one base from this, so it may be a read error. The rearrangement links TRBV6-4 to TRBJ1-1; D remains unclear. Germline CDR1 is MRHNA and CDR2 is SNTAGT. Trimming stripped 10 bases from V and 1 base from J, with 13 bases between. The CDR3 covers 13 residues. In DNA, the CDR3 is TGTGCCAACTCCCGCACGCCGAACACTGAAGCTTTCTTT. Amino acids: CANSRTPNTEAFF.

As for this clonotype: A read error may account for a junction end that differs from germline. V gene TRBV13 combines with J gene TRBJ2-5; possibly TRBD2 for D (6 bases). CDR1 is PRHDT, CDR2 FYEKMQ, per germline (reference sequence). The CDR3 sequence is 14 residues long. The CDR3 here is CPSSRTGEEETQYF. The CDR3 bases are TGTCCCAGCAGCAGAACGGGAGAGGAAGAGACCCAGTACTTC. Full variable domain (rest looked up from reference TRBV13 and TRBJ2-5): AAGVIQSPRHLIKEKRETATLKCYPIPRHDTVYWYQQGPGQDPQFLISFYEKMQSDKGSIPDRFSAQQFSDYHSELNMSSLELGDSALYFCPSSRTGEEETQYFGPGTRLLVL.

Worth noting for this clonotype: One junction end does not reproduce the germline sequence, and a read error may be involved. CDR3 residues: CASKLAGDDDAELSF. CDR3 nucleotide sequence: TGTGCCAGCAAACTAGCGGGAGATGATGACGCGGAGCTGTCTTTT. V and J are TRBV4-2 and TRBJ2-2; 11 bases agree with TRBD2. Germline lookup yields CDR1 LGHNA and CDR2 YNFKEQ. The length of the CDR3 is 15 residues.

This clonotype was counted a single time. The junction differs from germline at one of its ends, possibly a read error. The CDR3 loop reads CASSQVIFQSTDTQYF. CDR3 DNA: TGCGCCAGCAGCCAAGTGATCTTCCAGAGCACGGATACGCAGTATTTT. The rearrangement links TRBV4-1 to TRBJ2-3; D is uncertain. The CDR3 has 16 residues. The germline CDR1 and CDR2 sequences are MGHRA and YSYEKL.

This sequence joins TRBV24-1 and TRBJ2-1; 9 bases align to TRBD1. This CDR3 spans 16 amino acids. Germline V gene sequence: CDR1 KGHDR, CDR2 SFDVKD. V shed 3 bases and J 9 bases; nucleotides not matched to a gene: 11. The CDR3 region is CATSDPGQGPHSEQFF. CDR3 nucleotide sequence: TGTGCCACCAGTGATCCGGGACAGGGACCCCACAGTGAGCAGTTCTTC.

Points on this clonotype: The germline gene is not matched at one end of the junction; a read error may be the cause. The chain employs TRBV7-9 and TRBJ2-7; the D is unclear. The CDR3 has 12 residues. Germline CDR1 and CDR2: SEHNR and FQNEAQ (reference sequence). In DNA form, the CDR3 reads TGTGCCAGCAGCTATGGCAGCTACGAGCATTACTTC. Amino acid sequence: CASSYGSYEHYF. Filled out from reference TRBV7-9 and TRBJ2-7, the complete variable domain reads DTGVSQNPRHKITKRGQNVTFRCDPISEHNRLYWYRQTLGQGPEFLTYFQNEAQLEKSRLLSDRFSAERPKGSFSTLEIQRTEQGDSAMYLCASSYGSYEHYFGPGTRLTVT.